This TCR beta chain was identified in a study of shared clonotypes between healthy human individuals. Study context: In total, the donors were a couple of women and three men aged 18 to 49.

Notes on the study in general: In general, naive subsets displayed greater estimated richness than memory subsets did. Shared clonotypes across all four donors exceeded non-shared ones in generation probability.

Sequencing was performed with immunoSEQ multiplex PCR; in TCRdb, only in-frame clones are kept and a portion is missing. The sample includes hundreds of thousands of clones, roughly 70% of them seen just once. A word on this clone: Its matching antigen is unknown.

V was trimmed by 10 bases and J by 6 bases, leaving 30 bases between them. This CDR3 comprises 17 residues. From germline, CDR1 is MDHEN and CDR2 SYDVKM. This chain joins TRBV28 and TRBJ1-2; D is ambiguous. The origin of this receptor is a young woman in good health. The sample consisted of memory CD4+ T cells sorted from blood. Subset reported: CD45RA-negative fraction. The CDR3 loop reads CATRRRIWGRTANGYTF. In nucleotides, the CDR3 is TGTGCCACTCGCAGACGAATCTGGGGAAGAACGGCTAATGGCTACACCTTC.